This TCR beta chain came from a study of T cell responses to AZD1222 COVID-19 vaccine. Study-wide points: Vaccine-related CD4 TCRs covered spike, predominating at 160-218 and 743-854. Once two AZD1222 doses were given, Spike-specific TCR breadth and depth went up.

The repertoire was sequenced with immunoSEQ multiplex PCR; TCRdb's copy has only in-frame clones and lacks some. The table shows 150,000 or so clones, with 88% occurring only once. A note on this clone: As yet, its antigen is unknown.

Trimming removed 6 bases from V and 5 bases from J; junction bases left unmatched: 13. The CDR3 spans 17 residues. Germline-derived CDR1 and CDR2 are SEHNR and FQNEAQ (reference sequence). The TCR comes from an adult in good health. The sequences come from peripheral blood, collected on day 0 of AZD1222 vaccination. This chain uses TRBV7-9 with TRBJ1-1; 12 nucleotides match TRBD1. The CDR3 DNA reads TGTGCCAGCAGGGATACCGGGACAGGGGGCAGTGGGACTGAAGCTTTCTTT. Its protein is CASRDTGTGGSGTEAFF.